This TCR beta chain was obtained from a study of cytomegalovirus exposure and HLA in healthy donors. The PCR was carried out with 60 Vbeta primers and 13 Jbeta primers. TCRdb's table, derived via immunoSEQ multiplex PCR, lists solely in-frame clones and lacks some. Of more than 90,000 clones listed, roughly 76% were seen once; the top ten hold roughly 8.3%. Sequencing input: PBMCs. The TCR sequence derives from a human donor in good health.

In nucleotides, the CDR3 is TGTGCCAGCAGCCATACGCTGACCCCCGGGACAGGGGGTGACGAGCAGTACTTC. This codes for CASSHTLTPGTGGDEQYF. The V gene is TRBV27, the J gene TRBJ2-5, with 11 bases that match TRBD1. The DNA end is a closer match to TRBJ2-7, so the J assignment may be wrong. CDR3 length equals 18 residues. Per germline, CDR1 MNHEY and CDR2 SMNVEV (reference sequence).